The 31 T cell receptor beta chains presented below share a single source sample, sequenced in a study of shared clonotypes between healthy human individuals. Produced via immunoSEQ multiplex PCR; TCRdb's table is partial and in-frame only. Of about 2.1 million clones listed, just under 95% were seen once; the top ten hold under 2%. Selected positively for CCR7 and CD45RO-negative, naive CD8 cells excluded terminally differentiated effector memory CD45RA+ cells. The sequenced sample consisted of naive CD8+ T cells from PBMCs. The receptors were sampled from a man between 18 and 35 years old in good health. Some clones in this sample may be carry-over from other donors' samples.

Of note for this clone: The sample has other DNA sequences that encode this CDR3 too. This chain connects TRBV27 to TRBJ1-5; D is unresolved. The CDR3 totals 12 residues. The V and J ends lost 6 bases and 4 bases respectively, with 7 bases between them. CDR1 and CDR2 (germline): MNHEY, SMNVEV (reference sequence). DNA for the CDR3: TGTGCCAGCAGGAGAGGGAATCAGCCCCAGCATTTT. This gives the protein CASRRGNQPQHF.

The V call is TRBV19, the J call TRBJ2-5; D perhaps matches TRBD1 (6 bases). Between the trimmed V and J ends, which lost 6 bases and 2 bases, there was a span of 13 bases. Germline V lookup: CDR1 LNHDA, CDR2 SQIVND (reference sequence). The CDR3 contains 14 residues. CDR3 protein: CASRDRQAQETQYF. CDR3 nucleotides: TGTGCCAGTAGGGACAGACAGGCACAAGAGACCCAGTACTTC. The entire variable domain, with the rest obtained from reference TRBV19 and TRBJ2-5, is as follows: DGGITQSPKYLFRKEGQNVTLSCEQNLNHDAMYWYRQDPGQGLRLIYYSQIVNDFQKGDIAEGYSVSREKKESFPLTVTSAQKNPTAFYLCASRDRQAQETQYFGPGTRLLVL.

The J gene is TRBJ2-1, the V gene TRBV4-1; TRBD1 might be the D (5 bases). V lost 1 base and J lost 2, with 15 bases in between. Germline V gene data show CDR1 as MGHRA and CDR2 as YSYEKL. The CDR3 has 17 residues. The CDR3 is CASSQVGMGPPYNEQFF. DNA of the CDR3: TGCGCCAGCAGCCAAGTAGGTATGGGGCCGCCCTACAATGAGCAGTTCTTC.

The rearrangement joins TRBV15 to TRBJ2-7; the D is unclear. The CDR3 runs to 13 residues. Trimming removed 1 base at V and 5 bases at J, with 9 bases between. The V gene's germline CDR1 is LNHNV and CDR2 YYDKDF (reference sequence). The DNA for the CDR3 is TGTGCCACCAGCAGAGGGGGTCGGGACGAGCAGTACTTC. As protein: CATSRGGRDEQYF.

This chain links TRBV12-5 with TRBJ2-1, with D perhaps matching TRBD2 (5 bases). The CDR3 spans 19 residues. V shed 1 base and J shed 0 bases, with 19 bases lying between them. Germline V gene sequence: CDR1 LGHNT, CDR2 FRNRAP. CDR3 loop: CASGLDYLGVASSYNEQFF. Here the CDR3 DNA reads TGTGCTAGTGGTTTGGACTACCTCGGGGTAGCGAGCTCCTACAATGAGCAGTTCTTC.

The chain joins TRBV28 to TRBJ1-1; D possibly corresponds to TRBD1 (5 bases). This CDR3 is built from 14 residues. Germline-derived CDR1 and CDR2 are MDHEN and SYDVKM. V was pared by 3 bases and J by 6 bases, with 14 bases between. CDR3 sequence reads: CASSFSGTGPEAFF. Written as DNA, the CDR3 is TGTGCCAGCAGTTTCTCGGGTACGGGGCCTGAAGCTTTCTTT.

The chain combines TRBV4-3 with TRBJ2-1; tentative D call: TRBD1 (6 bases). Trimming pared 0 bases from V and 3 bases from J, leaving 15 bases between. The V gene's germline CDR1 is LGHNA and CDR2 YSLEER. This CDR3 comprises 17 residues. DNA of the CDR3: TGCGCCAGCAGCCAAGAACTTACCGGGACACACTACAATGAGCAGTTCTTC. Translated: CASSQELTGTHYNEQFF.

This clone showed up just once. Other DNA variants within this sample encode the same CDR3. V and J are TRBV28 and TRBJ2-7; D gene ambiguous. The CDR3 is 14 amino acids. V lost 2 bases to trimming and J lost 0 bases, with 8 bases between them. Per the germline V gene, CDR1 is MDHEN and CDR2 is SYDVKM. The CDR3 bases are TGTGCCAGCAGTTTAACCCCTGACTCCTACGAGCAGTACTTC. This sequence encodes CASSLTPDSYEQYF.

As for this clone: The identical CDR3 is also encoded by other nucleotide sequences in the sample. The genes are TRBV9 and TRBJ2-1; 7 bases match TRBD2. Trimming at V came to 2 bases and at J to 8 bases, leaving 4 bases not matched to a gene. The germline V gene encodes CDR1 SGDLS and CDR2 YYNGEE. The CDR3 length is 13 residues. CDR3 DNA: TGTGCCAGCAGCGTCTGGGGGAGGGATGAGCAGTTCTTC. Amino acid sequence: CASSVWGRDEQFF.

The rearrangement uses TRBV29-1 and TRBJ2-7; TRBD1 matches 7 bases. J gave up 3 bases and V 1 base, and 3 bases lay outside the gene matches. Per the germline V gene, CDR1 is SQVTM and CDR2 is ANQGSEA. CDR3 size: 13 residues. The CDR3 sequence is CSVEGTGDYEQYF. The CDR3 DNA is TGCAGCGTTGAAGGGACAGGCGACTACGAGCAGTACTTC.

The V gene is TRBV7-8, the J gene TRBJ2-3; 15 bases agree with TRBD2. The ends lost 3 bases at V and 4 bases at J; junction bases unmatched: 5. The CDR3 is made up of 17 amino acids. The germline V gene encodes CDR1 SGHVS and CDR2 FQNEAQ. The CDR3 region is CASSFGLAGGPSDTQYF. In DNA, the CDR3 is TGTGCCAGCAGCTTTGGACTAGCGGGAGGGCCATCAGATACGCAGTATTTT.

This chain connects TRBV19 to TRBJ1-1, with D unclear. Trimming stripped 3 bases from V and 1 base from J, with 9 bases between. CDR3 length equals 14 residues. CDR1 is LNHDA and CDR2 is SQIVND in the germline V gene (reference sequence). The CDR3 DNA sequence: TGTGCCAGTAGTATTGGGTCAGAGAACACTGAAGCTTTCTTT. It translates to CASSIGSENTEAFF.

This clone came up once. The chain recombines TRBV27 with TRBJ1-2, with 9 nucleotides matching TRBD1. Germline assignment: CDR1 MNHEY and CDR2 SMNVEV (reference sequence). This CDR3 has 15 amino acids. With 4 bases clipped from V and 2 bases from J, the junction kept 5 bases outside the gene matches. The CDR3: CASSSGTGRNYGYTF. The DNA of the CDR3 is TGTGCCAGCAGTTCCGGGACAGGGAGAAACTATGGCTACACCTTC.

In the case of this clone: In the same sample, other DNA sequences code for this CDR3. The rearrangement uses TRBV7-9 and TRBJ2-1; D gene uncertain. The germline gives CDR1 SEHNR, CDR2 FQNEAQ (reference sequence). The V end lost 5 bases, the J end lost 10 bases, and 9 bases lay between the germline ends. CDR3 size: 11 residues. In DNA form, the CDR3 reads TGTGCCAGCAGCCCGAGCCGGGAGCAGTTCTTC. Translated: CASSPSREQFF.

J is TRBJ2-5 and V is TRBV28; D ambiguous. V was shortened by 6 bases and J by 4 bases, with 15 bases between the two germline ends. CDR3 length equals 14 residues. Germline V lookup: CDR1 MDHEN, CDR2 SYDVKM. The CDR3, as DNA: TGTGCCAGCAGCATCCCCACGTTGGGAGAGACCCAGTACTTC. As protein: CASSIPTLGETQYF.

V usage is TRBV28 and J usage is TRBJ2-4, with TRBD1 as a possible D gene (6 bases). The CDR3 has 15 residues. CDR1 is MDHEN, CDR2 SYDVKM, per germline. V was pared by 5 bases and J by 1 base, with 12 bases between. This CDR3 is CASSSRGNAKNIQYF. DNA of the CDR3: TGTGCCAGCAGTAGTAGGGGGAACGCCAAAAACATTCAGTACTTC.

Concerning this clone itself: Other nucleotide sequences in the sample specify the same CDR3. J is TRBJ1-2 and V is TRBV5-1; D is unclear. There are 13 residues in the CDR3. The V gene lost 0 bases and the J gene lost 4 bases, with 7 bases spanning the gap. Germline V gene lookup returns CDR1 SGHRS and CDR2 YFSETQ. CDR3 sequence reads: CASSLAGPYGYTF. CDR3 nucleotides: TGCGCCAGCAGCTTGGCCGGCCCCTATGGCTACACCTTC.

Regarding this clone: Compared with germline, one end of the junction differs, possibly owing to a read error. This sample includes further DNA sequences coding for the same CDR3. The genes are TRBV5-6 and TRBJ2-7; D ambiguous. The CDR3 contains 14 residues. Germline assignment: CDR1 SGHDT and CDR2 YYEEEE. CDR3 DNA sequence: TGTGCCAGCAGCTTTCTGGACCCCACCTACGAGCAGTACTTT. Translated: CASSFLDPTYEQYF.

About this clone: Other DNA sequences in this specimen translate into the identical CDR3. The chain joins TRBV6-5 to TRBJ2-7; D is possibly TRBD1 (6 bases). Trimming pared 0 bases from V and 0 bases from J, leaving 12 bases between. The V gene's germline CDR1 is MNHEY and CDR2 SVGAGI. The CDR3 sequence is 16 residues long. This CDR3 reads CASSYSSGQSSYEQYF. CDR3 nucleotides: TGTGCCAGCAGTTACTCTTCGGGACAAAGCTCCTACGAGCAGTACTTC.

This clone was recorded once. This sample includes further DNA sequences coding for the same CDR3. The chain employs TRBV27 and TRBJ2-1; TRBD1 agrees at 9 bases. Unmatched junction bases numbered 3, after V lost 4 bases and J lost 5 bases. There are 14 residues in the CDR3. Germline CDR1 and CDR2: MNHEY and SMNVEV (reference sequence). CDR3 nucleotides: TGTGCCAGCAGTTCGCGGACAGGGGACAATGAGCAGTTCTTC. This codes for CASSSRTGDNEQFF.

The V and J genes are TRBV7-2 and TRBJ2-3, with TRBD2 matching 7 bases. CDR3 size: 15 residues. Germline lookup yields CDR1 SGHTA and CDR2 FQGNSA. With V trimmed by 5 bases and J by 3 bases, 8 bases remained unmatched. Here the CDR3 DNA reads TGTGCCAGCAGCCCACTCCTAGCGGCAACAGATACGCAGTATTTT. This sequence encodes CASSPLLAATDTQYF. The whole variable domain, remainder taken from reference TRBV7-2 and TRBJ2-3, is GAGVSQSPSNKVTEKGKDVELRCDPISGHTALYWYRQSLGQGLEFLIYFQGNSAPDKSGLPSDRFSAERTGGSVSTLTIQRTQQEDSAVYLCASSPLLAATDTQYFGPGTRLTVL.

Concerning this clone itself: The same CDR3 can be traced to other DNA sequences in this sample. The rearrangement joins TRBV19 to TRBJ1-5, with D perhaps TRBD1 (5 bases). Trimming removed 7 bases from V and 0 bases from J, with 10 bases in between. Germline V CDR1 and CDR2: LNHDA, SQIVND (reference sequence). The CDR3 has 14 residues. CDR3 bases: TGTGCCAGTATGGTCAGGGATAGCAATCAGCCCCAGCATTTT. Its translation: CASMVRDSNQPQHF.

The CDR3 sequence is CASSHNWMEQFF. The CDR3 DNA reads TGTGCCAGCAGCCACAACTGGATGGAGCAGTTCTTC. The chain combines TRBV7-9 with TRBJ2-1; D call uncertain. This CDR3 has 12 residues. The ends were cut back, 5 bases at V and 10 bases at J, with 12 bases in the middle. The germline gives CDR1 SEHNR, CDR2 FQNEAQ (reference sequence).

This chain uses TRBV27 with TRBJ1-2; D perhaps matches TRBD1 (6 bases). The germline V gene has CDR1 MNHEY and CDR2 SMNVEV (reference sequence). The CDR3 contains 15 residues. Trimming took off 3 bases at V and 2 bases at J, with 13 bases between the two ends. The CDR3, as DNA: TGTGCCAGCAGTTTGTTCGGACAGCCAAACTATGGCTACACCTTC. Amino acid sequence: CASSLFGQPNYGYTF.

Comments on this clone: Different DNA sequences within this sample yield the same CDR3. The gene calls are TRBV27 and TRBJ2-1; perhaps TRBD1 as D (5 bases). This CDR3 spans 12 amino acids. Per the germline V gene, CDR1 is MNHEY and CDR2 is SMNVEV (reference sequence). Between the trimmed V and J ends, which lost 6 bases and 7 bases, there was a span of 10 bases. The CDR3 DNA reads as TGTGCCAGCAGCCCCAAGGGGAATGAGCAGTTCTTC. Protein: CASSPKGNEQFF.

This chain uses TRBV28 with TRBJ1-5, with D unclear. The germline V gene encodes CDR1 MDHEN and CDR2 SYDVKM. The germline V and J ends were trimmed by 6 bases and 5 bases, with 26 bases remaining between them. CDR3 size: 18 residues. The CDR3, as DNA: TGTGCCAGCAGGTCCCTGGGTGAGGAAAGGATAGGGCATCAGCCCCAGCATTTT. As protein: CASRSLGEERIGHQPQHF.

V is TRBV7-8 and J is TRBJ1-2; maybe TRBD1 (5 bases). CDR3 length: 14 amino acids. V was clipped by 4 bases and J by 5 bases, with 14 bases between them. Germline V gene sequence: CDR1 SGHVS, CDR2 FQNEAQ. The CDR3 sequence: CASSSLGGYYGYTF. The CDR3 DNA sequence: TGTGCCAGCAGCTCCCTGGGGGGATATTATGGCTACACCTTC.

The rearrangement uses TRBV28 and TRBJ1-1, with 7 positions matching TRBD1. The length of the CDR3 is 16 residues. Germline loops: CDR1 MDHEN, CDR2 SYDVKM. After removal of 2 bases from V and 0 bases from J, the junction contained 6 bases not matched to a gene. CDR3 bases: TGTGCCAGCAGTTTAGGGCAGGGGGGTATGAACACTGAAGCTTTCTTT. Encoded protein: CASSLGQGGMNTEAFF.

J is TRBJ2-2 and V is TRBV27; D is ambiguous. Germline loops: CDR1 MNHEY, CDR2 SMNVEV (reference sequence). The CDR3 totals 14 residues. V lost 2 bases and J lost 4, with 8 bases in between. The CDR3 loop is CASSLGVITGELFF. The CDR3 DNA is TGTGCCAGCAGTTTAGGGGTTATCACCGGGGAGCTGTTTTTT.

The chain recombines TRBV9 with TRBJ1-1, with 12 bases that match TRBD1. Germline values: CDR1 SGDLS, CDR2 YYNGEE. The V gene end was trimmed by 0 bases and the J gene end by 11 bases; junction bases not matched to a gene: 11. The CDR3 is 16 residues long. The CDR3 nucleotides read TGTGCCAGCAGCGTAGAACGGGACAGGGGGCTCGGACGGGCTTTCTTT. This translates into CASSVERDRGLGRAFF.

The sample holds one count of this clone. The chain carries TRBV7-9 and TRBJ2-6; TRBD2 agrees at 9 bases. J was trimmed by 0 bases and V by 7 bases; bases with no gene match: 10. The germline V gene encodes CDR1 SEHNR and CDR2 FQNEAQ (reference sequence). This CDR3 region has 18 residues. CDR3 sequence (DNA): TGTGCCAGCAAAGGTTCTAGCGGGACTAGCTCTGGGGCCAACGTCCTGACTTTC. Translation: CASKGSSGTSSGANVLTF.